This T cell receptor beta chain was sequenced for a study of shared clonotypes between healthy human individuals. This clone was observed once. V was cut by 5 bases and J by 2 bases, with 11 bases left in between. CDR1 is SGHVS, CDR2 FNYEAQ, per germline. The CDR3 contains 14 residues. Generated by immunoSEQ multiplex PCR, the TCRdb table keeps only in-frame clones and is missing some. The sample holds more than 1,200,000 clones, roughly 98.5% seen once. The chain joins TRBV7-6 to TRBJ2-3; a possible D gene is TRBD1 (6 bases). The clonotype was recovered from a man aged 30 to 45 in good health. The specimen sequenced was naive CD4+ T cells sorted from blood. The sample's subset: CD45RA+ positively selected. The CDR3 region is CASSAGTHTDTQYF. The CDR3 region has the DNA TGTGCCAGCAGCGCAGGGACACACACAGATACGCAGTATTTT.